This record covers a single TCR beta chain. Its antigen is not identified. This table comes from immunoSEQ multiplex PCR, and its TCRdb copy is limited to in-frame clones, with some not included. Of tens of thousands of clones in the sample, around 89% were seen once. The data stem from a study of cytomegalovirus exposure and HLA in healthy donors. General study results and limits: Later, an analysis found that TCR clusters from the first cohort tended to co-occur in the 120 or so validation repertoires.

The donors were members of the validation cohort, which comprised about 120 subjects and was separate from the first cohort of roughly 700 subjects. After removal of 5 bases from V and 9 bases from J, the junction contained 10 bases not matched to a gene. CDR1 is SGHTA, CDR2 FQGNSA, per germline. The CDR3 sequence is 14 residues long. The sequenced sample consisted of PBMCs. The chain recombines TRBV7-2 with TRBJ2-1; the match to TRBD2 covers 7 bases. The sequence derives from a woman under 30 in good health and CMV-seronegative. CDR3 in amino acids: CASSPGGFDGEQFF. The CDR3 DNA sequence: TGTGCCAGCAGCCCCGGGGGGTTCGATGGTGAGCAGTTCTTC.